One sample yielded the 7 T cell receptor beta chains listed below, sequenced in a study of identical twins. A single record per CDR3 protein comes from TCRdb applying MiXCR to the 5' RACE reads. Here the sample spans about 890,000 distinct CDR3 sequences, 9% to 15% being singletons. Another study also made use of these data, one on yellow fever vaccine responses in identical twins.

Sequenced: PBMCs. Receptor source: a woman aged 18-30 years in good health.

This clonotype was seen more than once but under ten times. This chain links TRBV10-2 with TRBJ1-6; D may be TRBD1 (5 bases). In germline, CDR1 is WSHSY, CDR2 SAAADI. V was clipped by 7 bases and J by 8 bases, with 12 bases between them. This CDR3 is 13 amino acids long. The CDR3 nucleotides are TGCGCCAGCACCCGACAGACCGATTCACCCCTCCACTTT. Amino acid sequence: CASTRQTDSPLHF.

This clonotype showed up just a few times. The V and J genes are TRBV20-1 and TRBJ2-2, with TRBD1 matching over 7 bases. V shed 4 bases and J 1 base; nucleotides not matched to a gene: 3. The CDR3 has 14 amino acids. The germline CDR1 and CDR2 sequences are DFQATT and SNEGSKA (reference sequence). CDR3: CSAMGQLNTGELFF. The CDR3 DNA follows: TGCAGTGCTATGGGACAGCTGAACACCGGGGAGCTGTTTTTT.

This clonotype was counted a few times. The J gene is TRBJ1-2, the V gene TRBV13; TRBD1 matches 9 bases. J lost 4 bases, V lost 6 bases, and 6 bases had no gene match. Germline assignment: CDR1 PRHDT and CDR2 FYEKMQ (reference sequence). This CDR3 spans 14 amino acids. This chain's CDR3 is CASRGDRGTYGYTF. The CDR3 nucleotides read TGTGCCAGCAGGGGTGACAGGGGGACCTATGGCTACACCTTC. Complete variable domain (other parts from reference TRBV13 and TRBJ1-2): AAGVIQSPRHLIKEKRETATLKCYPIPRHDTVYWYQQGPGQDPQFLISFYEKMQSDKGSIPDRFSAQQFSDYHSELNMSSLELGDSALYFCASRGDRGTYGYTFGSGTRLTVV.

This clonotype was seen a handful of times. This chain connects TRBV25-1 to TRBJ1-1; 9 nucleotides line up with TRBD1. The CDR3 contains 15 residues. CDR1 and CDR2 (germline): MGHDK, SYGVNS. J was trimmed by 1 base and V by 3 bases; bases with no gene match: 3. The CDR3 spells CASSDRDRANTEAFF. Here the CDR3 DNA reads TGTGCCAGCAGTGACAGGGACAGGGCGAACACTGAAGCTTTCTTT. The full variable domain, in which reference TRBV25-1 and TRBJ1-1 provide the parts outside the CDR3, is EADIYQTPRYLVIGTGKKITLECSQTMGHDKMYWYQQDPGMELHLIHYSYGVNSTEKGDLSSESTVSRIRTEHFPLTLESARPSHTSQYLCASSDRDRANTEAFFGQGTRLTVV.

This clonotype was seen more than once but under ten times. The chain couples TRBV6-2 or TRBV6-3 to TRBJ2-5; D may match TRBD1 or TRBD2 (6 bases each). Deletions cut 6 bases from V and 5 bases from J, with 19 bases between. CDR1 is MNHEY, CDR2 SVGEGT, per germline. The CDR3 covers 15 residues. CDR3 amino acids: CASRKKGGAGETQYF. CDR3 in DNA: TGTGCCAGCAGAAAAAAGGGGGGCGCAGGGGAGACCCAGTACTTC.

This chain connects TRBV20-1 to TRBJ1-2; D not certain. Trimming stripped 0 bases from V and 3 bases from J, with 11 bases between. This CDR3 contains 14 residues. Germline assignment: CDR1 DFQATT and CDR2 SNEGSKA (reference sequence). In DNA, the CDR3 is TGCAGTGCTAGAGATAGGGCGGCCTACTATGGCTACACCTTC. Its protein product is CSARDRAAYYGYTF.

This clonotype was observed a few times. V is TRBV20-1 and J is TRBJ2-7; D uncertain. The V end was cut by 3 bases, the J end by 6 bases, with 9 bases between. Germline CDR1 reads DFQATT; CDR2 reads SNEGSKA (reference sequence). The CDR3 sequence is 11 residues long. The CDR3 reads CSARDPSEQYF. The CDR3 DNA reads as TGCAGTGCTAGGGACCCGAGCGAGCAGTACTTC.